This TCR beta chain stems from a study of T cells after yellow fever vaccination (dated by TCRdb to about 2019). Regarding the study in general: The SMART-Seq v4 Ultra Low Input RNA kit was used to prepare libraries from fractions with low cell numbers. To follow T-cell clones before and after primary and booster YFV17D yellow fever vaccination, bulk TCR alpha and beta repertoires were sequenced over time. The cohort comprised two healthy male donors, one aged 18 to 30 and one aged 30 to 40 years. Blood was drawn at multiple timepoints before and after primary and secondary immunization, with bulk PBMC replicates and cell subsets isolated. Overall results and qualifications from the work: Most clones expanded after primary vaccination (almost 97% of CD4 and around nine tenths of CD8) were re-detected after the booster, suggesting that broad memory maintenance occurred. The secondary T-cell response was found to be weaker but faster than the primary response, with a peak reached on day 5 rather than on day 15. The study included only two donors, which limits how far the findings can be generalized. FACS-sorted repertoires could contain abundant contaminating clonotypes from the bulk population, so computational filtering was required. A small share of clonotypes occurred in both CD4 and CD8 compartments, likely arising from convergent recombination.

V is shortened by 5 bases, J by 2 bases, and the region joining them spans 10 bases. The CDR3 sequence holds 13 residues, the cysteine and phenylalanine included. The CDR3 DNA has 39 bases and is translated from base 1. CDR1 and CDR2 were assigned from the germline V gene as MNHEY and SVGEGT. TCRdb records Illumina NovaSeq 6000 as the sequencer. Synthesis of TCR cDNA relied on 5'RACE template switching, a step that introduced a universal primer site along with unique molecular identifiers. Priming for cDNA synthesis came from both the TCR alpha and TCR beta constant segments. Libraries were amplified in two PCR steps, with sample barcodes and sequencing adapters added in the second step. Sequencing of libraries was done on Illumina HiSeq 2500 (2x100 bp) or NovaSeq (2x150 bp). The paper's processing steps were these. MIGEC was used to demultiplex reads and collapse the reads into UMI consensus sequences, and MiXCR was used for V(D)J alignment. Vaccine-responding clonotypes were defined with edgeR using replicate PBMC samples, requiring FDR below 0.01 and a log2 fold change above 5 up to day 15. Each bulk clonotype received a CD4 or CD8 identity based on whether the sequenced CD4 or CD8 repertoire contained that clonotype at higher abundance. TCRdb passed the public sequencing reads through fastp at Q25 and MiXCR, retaining productive beta sequences. All rows with the same CDR3 protein become a single entry with the most common DNA and genes. It is TCRdb's table, rather than the study itself, that gives the V and J calls and clone size. A total of 150,000 to 200,000 distinct CDR3 sequences appear in this sample, 9.3% of them only once. About a third of the sample lies in the top ten.

This specimen's treatment or condition label, per the study, means: live attenuated yellow fever vaccine strain. PBMCs were isolated from peripheral blood using a standard Ficoll-Paque protocol. Dynabeads CD4 and CD8 positive selection kits were used to isolate the CD4 and CD8 T-cell fractions. TriZol was used to extract RNA from bulk PBMCs, CD4 and CD8 fractions, and dextramer-positive and dextramer-negative fractions. This clonotype showed up just a few times. Its antigen is not yet known. Base qualities are not recorded, but no much larger clone differs from it by a single base. The TCR was taken from a man aged 18 to 30 who received the YFV17D yellow fever vaccine. Specimen: CD8+ T cells sorted from PBMCs, collected 45 days after the yellow fever booster vaccination. The receptor chain draws on TRBV6-2 or TRBV6-3 and TRBJ2-7; the D gene is unclear. Here is the DNA: TGTGCCAGCAGTCCATTGGATACCTACGAGCAGTACTTC. Translated, this gives CASSPLDTYEQYF.